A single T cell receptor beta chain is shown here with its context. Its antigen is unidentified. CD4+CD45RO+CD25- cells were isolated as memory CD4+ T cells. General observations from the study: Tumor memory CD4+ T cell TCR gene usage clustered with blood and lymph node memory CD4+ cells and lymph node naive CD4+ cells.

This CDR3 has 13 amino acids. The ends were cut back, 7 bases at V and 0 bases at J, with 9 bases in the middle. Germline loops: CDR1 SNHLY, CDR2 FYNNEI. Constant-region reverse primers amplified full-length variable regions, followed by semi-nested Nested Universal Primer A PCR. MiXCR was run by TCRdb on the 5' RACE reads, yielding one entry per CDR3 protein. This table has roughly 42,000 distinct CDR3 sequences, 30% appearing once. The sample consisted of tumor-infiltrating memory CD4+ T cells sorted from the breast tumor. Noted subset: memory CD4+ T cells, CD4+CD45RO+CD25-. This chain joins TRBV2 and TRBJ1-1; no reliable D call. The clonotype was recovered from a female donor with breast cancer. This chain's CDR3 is CASTKALNTEAFF. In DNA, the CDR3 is TGTGCCAGCACCAAGGCACTGAACACTGAAGCTTTCTTT. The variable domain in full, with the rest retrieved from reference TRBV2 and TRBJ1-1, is EPEVTQTPSHQVTQMGQEVILRCVPISNHLYFYWYRQILGQKVEFLVSFYNNEISEKSEIFDDQFSVERPDGSNFTLKIRSTKLEDSAMYFCASTKALNTEAFFGQGTRLTVV.